These T cell receptor beta chains were read from a single sample in a study of cytomegalovirus exposure and HLA in healthy donors. Libraries were prepared by immunoSEQ multiplex PCR; TCRdb keeps only in-frame clonotypes and omits some of them. Altogether 250,000 to 350,000 clones are present, around 86% being singletons, with the ten largest covering 3.5% to 4.5%. The material sequenced was PBMCs. The receptors here all came from a man aged 40-50 years in good health and CMV-seropositive. Both conserved end residues are part of each CDR3. A D gene is named only where the DNA matches it firmly.

J: TRBJ2-7
V: TRBV6-6
D: TRBD2
DNA: TGTGCCAGCAGGTCTAGCGGGAGGGCCTGGGAGCAGTACTTC
CDR3: CASRSSGRAWEQYF

J: TRBJ1-1
V: TRBV2
D: NA
DNA: TGTGCCAGCAGTGATGGGGATATGACAGAGATTCCGAACACTGAAGCTTTCTTT
CDR3: CASSDGDMTEIPNTEAFF

J: TRBJ2-7
V: TRBV5-1
D: TRBD1
DNA: TGCGCCAGCAGCTGGACAGGGTCCTACGAGCAGTACTTC
CDR3: CASSWTGSYEQYF

J: TRBJ1-2
V: TRBV4-1
D: NA
DNA: TGCGCCAGCAGCCACCCCGGGACAAGCTATGGCTACACCTTC
CDR3: CASSHPGTSYGYTF

J: TRBJ2-5
V: TRBV28
D: NA
DNA: TGTGCCAGCTGCCGGGTCCTTCATCGCCAAGAGACCCAGTACTTC
CDR3: CASCRVLHRQETQYF

J: TRBJ2-5
V: TRBV19
D: TRBD1
DNA: TGTGCCAGTAGTATCGAGGGACAGAGCCAAGAGACCCAGTACTTC
CDR3: CASSIEGQSQETQYF

J: TRBJ2-1
V: TRBV7-2
D: TRBD2
DNA: TGTGCCAGCAGCCATGGGACTAGCGGGAGTCTTGAGCAGTTCTTC
CDR3: CASSHGTSGSLEQFF

J: TRBJ2-1
V: TRBV5-1
D: TRBD2
DNA: TGCGCCAGCAGCCTAGTAGCGGGAGGGATATACAATGAGCAGTTCTTC
CDR3: CASSLVAGGIYNEQFF

J: TRBJ2-7
V: TRBV7-9
D: TRBD1
DNA: TGTTCCAGCAGTGTGGTCGGGACAGCACTATCCTACGAGCAGTACTTC
CDR3: CSSSVVGTALSYEQYF

J: TRBJ2-7
V: TRBV2
D: TRBD2
DNA: TGTGCCAGCACTGGAGCGGGAGGGTTCCTCTACGAGCAGTACTTC
CDR3: CASTGAGGFLYEQYF

J: TRBJ1-1
V: TRBV28
D: TRBD1
DNA: TGTGCCAGCAGTCCGTCGACAGGGGCGGTGAACACTGAAGCTTTCTTT
CDR3: CASSPSTGAVNTEAFF

J: TRBJ2-5
V: TRBV19
D: TRBD2
DNA: TGTGCCAGTAGTAAGGGACTAGCGGGAGGCCACCAAGAGACCCAGTACTTC
CDR3: CASSKGLAGGHQETQYF

J: TRBJ2-2
V: TRBV19
D: TRBD1
DNA: TGTGCCAGTAGTACAACAGGGGGCAACACCGGGGAGCTGTTTTTT
CDR3: CASSTTGGNTGELFF

J: TRBJ2-7
V: TRBV28
D: NA
DNA: TGTGCCAGCAGCTACAGGCGCCGCTACGAGCAGTACTTC
CDR3: CASSYRRRYEQYF

J: TRBJ2-2
V: TRBV4-2
D: NA
DNA: TGTGCCAGCAGCCAAGAGGCGGGTGGAGACACCGGGGAGCTGTTTTTT
CDR3: CASSQEAGGDTGELFF